The 26 T cell receptor beta chains presented below share a single source sample, sequenced in a study of blood T cell repertoires in COVID-19. TCRdb's copy holds only in-frame clones and misses some; the assay was immunoSEQ multiplex PCR. The sample lists some 83,000 clones; around 81% were seen once. Sequences were obtained from peripheral blood. The receptors here all came from an elderly man with acute or convalescent COVID-19.

In nucleotides, the CDR3 is TGCAGTGCTAGGAGGATCTATGGCTACACCTTC. Protein product: CSARRIYGYTF. The chain employs TRBV20-1 and TRBJ1-2; no reliable D call. This CDR3 contains 11 residues. Looked up from germline, CDR1 is DFQATT and CDR2 is SNEGSKA (reference sequence). V lost 3 bases and J 4 bases, leaving 6 bases between the germline ends.

The chain links TRBV19 to TRBJ2-2; 10 bases are shared with TRBD1. Germline V lookup: CDR1 LNHDA, CDR2 SQIVND (reference sequence). CDR3 size: 16 residues. The junction had 5 bases not matched to a gene; V was cut back by 3 bases and J by 4 bases. CDR3 DNA: TGTGCCAGTAGTATGACAGGGGGCGGGATCACCGGGGAGCTGTTTTTT. Amino acid sequence: CASSMTGGGITGELFF.

The gene calls are TRBV6-5 and TRBJ1-1, with 11 bases identical to TRBD1. CDR3 length: 15 amino acids. The germline CDR1 and CDR2 sequences are MNHEY and SVGAGI. J lost 1 base, V lost 6 bases, and 4 bases had no gene match. CDR3 residues: CASSGQGAWNTEAFF. CDR3 bases: TGTGCCAGCAGCGGACAGGGGGCTTGGAACACTGAAGCTTTCTTT.

V is TRBV12-3 or TRBV12-4 and J is TRBJ2-7; the D gene is possibly TRBD1 (6 bases). CDR3 length: 13 residues. V lost 1 base and J 4 bases, leaving 8 bases between the germline ends. CDR3 sequence (DNA): TGTGCCAGCAGTTTAGTACAGGGTTACGAGCAGTACTTC. Translation gives CASSLVQGYEQYF.

This chain uses TRBV18 with TRBJ1-1, with D unclear. Germline CDR1 reads KGHSH; CDR2 reads LQKENI. V was clipped by 4 bases and J by 8 bases, with 11 bases between them. The CDR3 runs to 12 residues. The CDR3 region is CASSRLDGEAFF. CDR3 bases: TGTGCCAGCTCACGACTAGACGGGGAAGCTTTCTTT.

This clone was detected a few times. The chain employs TRBV6-6 and TRBJ2-7; 8 positions agree with TRBD2. Trimming removed 5 bases from V and 2 bases from J; junction bases left unmatched: 8. Germline CDR1 reads MNHNY; CDR2 reads SVGAGI (reference sequence). CDR3 length: 15 amino acids. For the CDR3, the DNA is TGTGCCAGCAGTGAGGTGGACGGGGGGGCCTACGAGCAGTACTTC. Protein: CASSEVDGGAYEQYF.

The V and J genes are TRBV5-1 and TRBJ1-1; D remains ambiguous. Trimming stripped 2 bases from V and 0 bases from J, with 8 bases between. The CDR3 has 14 residues. Germline V gives CDR1 SGHRS, CDR2 YFSETQ. The DNA of the CDR3 is TGCGCCAGCAGCTTATCAGTCTTGAACACTGAAGCTTTCTTT. Amino acids: CASSLSVLNTEAFF. The full variable domain, with the rest looked up from reference TRBV5-1 and TRBJ1-1, is KAGVTQTPRYLIKTRGQQVTLSCSPISGHRSVSWYQQTPGQGLQFLFEYFSETQRNKGNFPGRFSGRQFSNSRSEMNVSTLELGDSALYLCASSLSVLNTEAFFGQGTRLTVV.

The sample holds a few counts of this clone. The V and J genes are TRBV7-2 and TRBJ1-5; a weak D match, TRBD1 (6 bases). The CDR3 spans 15 residues. V gave up 2 bases and J gave up 2 bases, with 10 bases separating them. Looked up from germline, CDR1 is SGHTA and CDR2 is FQGNSA. This chain's CDR3 is CASSLNRDGNQPQHF. Written as DNA, the CDR3 is TGTGCCAGCAGCTTAAACAGGGACGGCAATCAGCCCCAGCATTTT.

The V gene is TRBV20-1, the J gene TRBJ2-5, with D unclear. The ends were cut back, 1 base at V and 4 bases at J, with 4 bases in the middle. Germline CDR1 DFQATT, CDR2 SNEGSKA (reference sequence). This CDR3 region has 11 residues. The CDR3 coding sequence is TGCAGTGCTAGAGTACTAGAGACCCAGTACTTC. This sequence encodes CSARVLETQYF.

V usage is TRBV5-5 and J usage is TRBJ2-6, with D uncertain. V was clipped by 4 bases and J by 0 bases, with 8 bases between them. This CDR3 is 15 amino acids long. Germline assignment: CDR1 SGHKS and CDR2 YYEKEE (reference sequence). CDR3 bases: TGTGCCAGCAGCGCCTACAGCTCTGGGGCCAACGTCCTGACTTTC. Translated, it gives CASSAYSSGANVLTF.

This chain uses TRBV5-8 with TRBJ2-7; no clear D. Germline loops: CDR1 SGHTS, CDR2 YDEGEE. The CDR3 consists of 14 residues. V shed 4 bases and J shed 6 bases, with 17 bases lying between them. The CDR3 DNA reads TGTGCCAGCAGCAGTACCAGACTCCAAGGCGAGCAGTACTTC. Its translation is CASSSTRLQGEQYF.

V usage is TRBV7-8 and J usage is TRBJ2-1; the D gene is possibly TRBD1 (5 bases). This CDR3 comprises 18 residues. Germline values: CDR1 SGHVS, CDR2 FQNEAQ. V was shortened by 2 bases and J by 0 bases, with 17 bases between the two germline ends. Here the CDR3 DNA reads TGTGCCAGCAGCTTACCGGTGAACCGACAGACCTCCTACAATGAGCAGTTCTTC. It encodes CASSLPVNRQTSYNEQFF.

DNA of the CDR3: TGTGCCACCAGCAGGGGAGGAGGGGATCCCTACGAGCAGTACTTC. The encoded protein is CATSRGGGDPYEQYF. The genes are TRBV15 and TRBJ2-7; a weak D match, TRBD2 (6 bases). In germline, CDR1 is LNHNV, CDR2 YYDKDF (reference sequence). V lost 3 bases and J lost 2, with 14 bases in between. The CDR3 runs to 15 residues.

The table lists this clone with a few counts. The chain carries TRBV6-5 and TRBJ2-3; D is perhaps TRBD1 (5 bases). The CDR3 is made up of 14 amino acids. Trimming stripped 6 bases from V and 2 bases from J, with 12 bases between. Germline V gene sequence: CDR1 MNHEY, CDR2 SVGAGI. This CDR3 reads CASRRRVPTDTQYF. CDR3 coding DNA: TGTGCCAGCAGACGCAGGGTACCCACAGATACGCAGTATTTT.

The chain joins TRBV6-5 to TRBJ1-3; D is perhaps TRBD1 (6 bases). CDR3 length: 15 amino acids. Germline CDR1 MNHEY, CDR2 SVGAGI. V gave up 7 bases and J gave up 0 bases, with 13 bases separating them. The CDR3 nucleotides read TGTGCCAGCATTCGGGACAACTCCTCTGGAAACACCATATATTTT. Amino acids: CASIRDNSSGNTIYF.

This clone was observed a few times. The rearrangement uses TRBV3-1 (or the pseudogene TRBV3-2) and TRBJ1-6; D gene unclear. Germline CDR1 and CDR2: LGHDT and YNNKEL (reference sequence). The V gene lost 2 bases and the J gene lost 5 bases, with 7 bases spanning the gap. There are 14 residues in the CDR3. The DNA for the CDR3 is TGTGCCAGCAGCCAAATAGGAGATAATTCACCCCTCCACTTT. Amino acid sequence: CASSQIGDNSPLHF.

The chain employs TRBV18 and TRBJ1-2, with 9 bases identical to TRBD1. The V and J ends lost 3 bases and 0 bases, in that order; junction bases with no gene match: 8. Germline CDR1 is KGHSH and CDR2 is LQKENI. The CDR3 totals 17 residues. The CDR3 is CASSPRPGQGSNYGYTF. CDR3 bases: TGTGCCAGCTCACCGAGACCGGGACAGGGATCTAACTATGGCTACACCTTC.

This chain links TRBV18 with TRBJ1-1; 9 bases map to TRBD1. V trimming: 3 bases; J trimming: 8 bases; junction bases outside the gene matches: 10. The germline CDR1 and CDR2 sequences are KGHSH and LQKENI. The CDR3 extends over 15 amino acids. Here the CDR3 DNA reads TGTGCCAGCTCACCTTCTCTTGACAGGGGGGGGGAAGCTTTCTTT. Amino acids: CASSPSLDRGGEAFF.

The V gene is TRBV30, the J gene TRBJ2-5; 9 bases line up with TRBD1. Germline assignment: CDR1 GTSNPN and CDR2 SVGIG (reference sequence). The junction had 15 bases not matched to a gene; V was cut back by 2 bases and J by 5 bases. This CDR3 has 17 amino acids. The CDR3 is CAWSPAGGTGLMETQYF. CDR3 nucleotide sequence: TGTGCCTGGAGTCCAGCCGGCGGGACAGGGTTGATGGAGACCCAGTACTTC.

The rearrangement joins TRBV9 to TRBJ2-7; maybe TRBD1 (6 bases). V gave up 4 bases and J gave up 5 bases, with 13 bases separating them. Germline CDR1 reads SGDLS; CDR2 reads YYNGEE. This CDR3 is 13 amino acids long. CDR3 DNA: TGTGCCAGCAGCCCCGACAGGTTCCACGAGCAGTACTTC. Amino acids: CASSPDRFHEQYF.

The chain has TRBV29-1 and TRBJ2-7; TRBD2 matches at 7 bases. V trimming: 7 bases; J trimming: 2 bases; junction bases outside the gene matches: 8. This CDR3 is built from 13 residues. Germline CDR1 reads SQVTM; CDR2 reads ANQGSEA. CDR3 sequence (DNA): TGCAGCGCCTCCGGGGGGTCGACCTACGAGCAGTACTTC. Amino acid sequence: CSASGGSTYEQYF.

The chain has TRBV14 and TRBJ2-3; 7 bases are a match to TRBD1. Germline CDR1 SGHDN, CDR2 FVKESK. The V segment lost 2 bases and the J segment 6 bases; nucleotides outside the gene matches: 11. The CDR3 runs to 16 residues. The CDR3 region is CASSQFGQDPRDTQYF. CDR3 sequence (DNA): TGTGCCAGCAGCCAATTTGGACAGGATCCTAGGGATACGCAGTATTTT.

The sample holds a few counts of this clone. The chain couples TRBV29-1 to TRBJ2-5, with 7 bases identical to TRBD1. The CDR3 spans 12 residues. V gave up 6 bases and J gave up 7 bases; unmatched junction bases: 8. CDR1 and CDR2 from the germline V gene are SQVTM and ANQGSEA. The CDR3 DNA reads TGCAGCGTGGGGACAGCCGACGGGACCCAGTACTTC. It yields the protein CSVGTADGTQYF.

This sequence joins TRBV9 and TRBJ2-7; 7 positions match TRBD1. This CDR3 contains 14 residues. Germline-derived CDR1 and CDR2 are SGDLS and YYNGEE. Unmatched junction bases numbered 6, after V lost 2 bases and J lost 4 bases. The CDR3, as DNA: TGTGCCAGCAGCGTCGCCGGGACAGATTACGAGCAGTACTTC. Protein: CASSVAGTDYEQYF.

The chain is built from TRBV2 and TRBJ1-1; TRBD1 aligns across 11 bases. Per germline, CDR1 SNHLY and CDR2 FYNNEI. V was pared by 6 bases and J by 6 bases, with 6 bases of the junction left unmatched. The CDR3 is made up of 14 amino acids. CDR3 region: CASRGDRGAAEAFF. CDR3 sequence (DNA): TGTGCCAGCAGAGGGGACAGGGGGGCCGCTGAAGCTTTCTTT.

The chain uses TRBV18 and TRBJ1-5; D gene unclear. Germline CDR1 reads KGHSH; CDR2 reads LQKENI. The length of the CDR3 is 18 residues. V was trimmed by 6 bases and J by 2 bases, leaving 23 bases between them. DNA for the CDR3: TGTGCCAGCTCTCCATTCCGGGAGCCTGGTATGGGCAATCAGCCCCAGCATTTT. Amino acids: CASSPFREPGMGNQPQHF.